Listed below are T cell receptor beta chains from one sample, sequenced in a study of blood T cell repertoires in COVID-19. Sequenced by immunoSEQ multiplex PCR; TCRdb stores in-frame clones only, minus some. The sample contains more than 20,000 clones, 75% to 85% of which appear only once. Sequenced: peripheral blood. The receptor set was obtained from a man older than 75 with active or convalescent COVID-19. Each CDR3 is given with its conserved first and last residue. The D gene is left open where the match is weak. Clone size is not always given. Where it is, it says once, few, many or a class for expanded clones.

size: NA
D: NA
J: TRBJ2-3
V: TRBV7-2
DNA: TGTGCCAGCAGCGCTCAGCCAGGGGGGCGGGTTACGCAGTATTTT
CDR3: CASSAQPGGRVTQYF

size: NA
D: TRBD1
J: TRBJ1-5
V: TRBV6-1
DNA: TGTGCCAGCAGTGAAAGGGGGCGGGATCGGCCCCAGCATTTT
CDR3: CASSERGRDRPQHF

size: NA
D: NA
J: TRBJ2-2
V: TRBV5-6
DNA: TGTGCCAGCAGCTACCCAGGGGTCACCGGGGAGCTGTTTTTT
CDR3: CASSYPGVTGELFF

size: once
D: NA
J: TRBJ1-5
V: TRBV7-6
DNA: TGTGCCAGCAGCTTAGCGGGGGGACGGTATAGCAATCAGCCCCAGCATTTT
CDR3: CASSLAGGRYSNQPQHF

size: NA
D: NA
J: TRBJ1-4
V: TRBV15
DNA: TGTGCCACCAGCAGAGACAGGTCTGAAAAACTGTTTTTT
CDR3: CATSRDRSEKLFF

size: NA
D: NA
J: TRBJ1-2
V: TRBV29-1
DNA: TGCAGCGTGGGTGGGCGCAGGGGTAACTATGGCTACACCTTC
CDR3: CSVGGRRGNYGYTF

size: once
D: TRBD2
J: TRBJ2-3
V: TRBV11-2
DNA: TGTGCCAGCAGCCCACCGATGACAAGCGGGAGCCCCACAGATACGCAGTATTTT
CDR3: CASSPPMTSGSPTDTQYF

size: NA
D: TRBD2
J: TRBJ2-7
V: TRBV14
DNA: TGTGCCAGCAGCCAAGATAAAGCGCGACTAGCGGGATCTTTGAAGCCGTTCTCCTACGAGCAGTACTTC
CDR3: CASSQDKARLAGSLKPFSYEQYF

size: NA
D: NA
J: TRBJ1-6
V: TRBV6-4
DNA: TGTGCCAGCAGACAGGGTGGATCCTCTAATTCACCCCTCCACTTT
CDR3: CASRQGGSSNSPLHF

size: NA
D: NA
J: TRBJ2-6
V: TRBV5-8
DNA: TGTGCCAGCAGCCCCCGGACTACGCCTGGGGCCAACGTCCTGACTTTC
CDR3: CASSPRTTPGANVLTF

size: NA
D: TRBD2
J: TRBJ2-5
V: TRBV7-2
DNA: TGTGCCAGCAGCGGCCGGACTAGCTACCAAGAGACCCAGTACTTC
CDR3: CASSGRTSYQETQYF

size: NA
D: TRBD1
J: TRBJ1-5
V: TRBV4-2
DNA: TGTGCCAGCAGCCAGCTCGGGGGACAGGGCTTCAATCAGCCCCAGCATTTT
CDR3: CASSQLGGQGFNQPQHF

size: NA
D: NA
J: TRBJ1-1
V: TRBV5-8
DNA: TGTGCCAGCAGCTTGCCGTTCCACACTGAAGCTTTCTTT
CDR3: CASSLPFHTEAFF

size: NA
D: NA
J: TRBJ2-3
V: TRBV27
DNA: TGTGCCAGCAGCCCGAGGGGGGGGACGAGCCATACGCAGTATTTT
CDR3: CASSPRGGTSHTQYF